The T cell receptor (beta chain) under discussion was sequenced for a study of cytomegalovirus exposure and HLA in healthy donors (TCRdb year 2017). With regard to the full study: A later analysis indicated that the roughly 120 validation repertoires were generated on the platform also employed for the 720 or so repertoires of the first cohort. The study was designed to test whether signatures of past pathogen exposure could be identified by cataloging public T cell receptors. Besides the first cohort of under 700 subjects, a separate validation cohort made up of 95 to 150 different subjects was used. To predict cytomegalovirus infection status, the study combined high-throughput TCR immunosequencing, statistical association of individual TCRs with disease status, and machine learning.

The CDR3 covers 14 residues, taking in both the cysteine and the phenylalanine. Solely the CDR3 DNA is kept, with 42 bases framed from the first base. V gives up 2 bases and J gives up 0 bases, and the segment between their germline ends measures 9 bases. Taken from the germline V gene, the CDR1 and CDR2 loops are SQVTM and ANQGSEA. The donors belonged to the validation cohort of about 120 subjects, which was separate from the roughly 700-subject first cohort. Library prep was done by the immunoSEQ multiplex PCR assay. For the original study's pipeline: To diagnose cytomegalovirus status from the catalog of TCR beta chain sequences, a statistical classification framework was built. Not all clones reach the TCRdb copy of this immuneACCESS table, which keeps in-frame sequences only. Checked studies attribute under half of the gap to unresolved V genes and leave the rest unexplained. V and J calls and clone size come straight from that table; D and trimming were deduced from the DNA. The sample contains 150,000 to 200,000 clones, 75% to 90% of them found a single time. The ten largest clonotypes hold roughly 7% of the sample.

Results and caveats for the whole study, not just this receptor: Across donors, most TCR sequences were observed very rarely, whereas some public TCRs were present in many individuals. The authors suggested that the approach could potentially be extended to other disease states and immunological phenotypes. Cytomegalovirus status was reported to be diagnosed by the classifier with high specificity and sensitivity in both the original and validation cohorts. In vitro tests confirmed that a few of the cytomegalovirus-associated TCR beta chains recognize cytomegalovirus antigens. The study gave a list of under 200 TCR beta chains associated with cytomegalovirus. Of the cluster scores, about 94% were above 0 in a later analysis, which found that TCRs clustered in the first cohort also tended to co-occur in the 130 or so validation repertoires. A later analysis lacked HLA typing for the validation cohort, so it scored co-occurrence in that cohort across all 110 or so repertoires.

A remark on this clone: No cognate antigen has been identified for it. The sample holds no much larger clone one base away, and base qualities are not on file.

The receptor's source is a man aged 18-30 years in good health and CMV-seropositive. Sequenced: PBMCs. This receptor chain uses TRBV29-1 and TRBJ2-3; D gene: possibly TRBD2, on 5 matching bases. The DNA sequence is TGCAGCGTTGAATCGGGCGGGAGCACAGATACGCAGTATTTT. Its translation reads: CSVESGGSTDTQYF.